This T cell receptor (beta chain) was identified in a study of T cells after yellow fever vaccination. Findings and caveats of the study: Relatively few clonotypes were ones that appeared in both CD4 and CD8 compartments. Once the booster was given, most primary-vaccination clones reappeared, at around 96% for CD4 and roughly 85% for CD8.

As TCR cDNA was made by 5'RACE template switching, a universal primer site and UMIs were added. TCRdb called the 5' RACE reads again in MiXCR, with one record for every CDR3 protein. The sample carries about 550,000 distinct CDR3 sequences, 15% to 20% recorded once. About this clonotype itself: The antigen is undetermined.

CDR3 length: 14 residues. V gave up 5 bases and J gave up 5 bases; unmatched junction bases: 4. CDR1 and CDR2 (germline): ENHRY, SYGVKD. The chain combines TRBV10-3 with TRBJ2-7, with 12 bases that match TRBD2. This clonotype was obtained from a man aged 25 to 40 who received the YFV17D yellow fever vaccine. This material consisted of PBMCs, taken 15 days after the yellow fever booster vaccination. CDR3: CAISKGLAGNEQYF. DNA of the CDR3: TGTGCCATCAGTAAGGGACTAGCGGGTAACGAGCAGTACTTC.